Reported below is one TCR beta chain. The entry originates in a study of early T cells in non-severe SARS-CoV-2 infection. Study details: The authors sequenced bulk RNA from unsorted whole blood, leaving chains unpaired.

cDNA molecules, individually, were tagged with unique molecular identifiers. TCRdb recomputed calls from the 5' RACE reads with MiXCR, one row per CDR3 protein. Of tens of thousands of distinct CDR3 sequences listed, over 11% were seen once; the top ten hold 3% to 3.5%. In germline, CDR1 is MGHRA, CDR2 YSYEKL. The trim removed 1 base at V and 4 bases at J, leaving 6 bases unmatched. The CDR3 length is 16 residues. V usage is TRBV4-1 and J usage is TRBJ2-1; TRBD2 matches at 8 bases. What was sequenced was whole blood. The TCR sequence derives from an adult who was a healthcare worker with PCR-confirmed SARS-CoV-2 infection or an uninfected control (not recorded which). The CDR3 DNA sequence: TGCGCCAGCAGCCAAGGGGTACTAGCGGATTACAATGAGCAGTTCTTC. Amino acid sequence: CASSQGVLADYNEQFF.